This TCR beta chain was documented in a study of cytomegalovirus exposure and HLA in healthy donors. PCR was performed using 60 Vbeta and 13 Jbeta primers. TCRdb's copy holds only in-frame clones and misses some; the assay was immunoSEQ multiplex PCR. In the table there are roughly 130,000 clones, 70% to 90% of which are singletons. About this clone: Its target is not known.

CDR1 is SNHLY and CDR2 is FYNNEI in the germline V gene. V lost 1 base and J lost 2; bases outside the gene matches: 4. The CDR3 has 15 amino acids. Study findings and constraints: The likely origin of a cluster of highly shared sequence variants was a sequencing artifact.

The specimen was PBMCs. The gene calls are TRBV2 and TRBJ1-2; 7 nucleotides agree with TRBD1. This sequence originates from a boy between 10 and 17 years old in good health and CMV-seronegative. The DNA for the CDR3 is TGTGCCAGCAGTGAAGTAGGGGGCCGAAACTATGGCTACACCTTC. This encodes CASSEVGGRNYGYTF.